These 14 T cell receptor beta chains share one sample of origin, sequenced in a study of blood T cell repertoires in COVID-19. TCRdb keeps only in-frame clones here, not all; method: immunoSEQ multiplex PCR. The table records over 50,000 clones, more than 70% of them present only once. The sample taken for sequencing was peripheral blood. The receptors were sampled from a man in his 60s with acute or convalescent COVID-19.

J is TRBJ1-2 and V is TRBV9; D remains ambiguous. The germline V gene has CDR1 SGDLS and CDR2 YYNGEE. The CDR3 sequence is 16 residues long. V dropped 0 bases and J dropped 1 base, with 13 bases sitting between them. The CDR3 coding sequence is TGTGCCAGCAGCGTAGATCTAGAGGCGGGTAACTATGGCTACACCTTC. Amino acids: CASSVDLEAGNYGYTF.

The genes are TRBV11-2 and TRBJ2-3; D is perhaps TRBD2 (6 bases). Germline CDR1 and CDR2: SGHAT and FQNNGV. The CDR3 is 17 amino acids. V lost 0 bases to trimming and J lost 2 bases, with 15 bases between them. This chain's CDR3 is CASSLEWAGMVTDTQYF. The CDR3 bases are TGTGCCAGCAGCTTAGAGTGGGCGGGGATGGTCACAGATACGCAGTATTTT.

This sequence joins TRBV28 and TRBJ1-5, with 7 bases lining up with TRBD1. V shed 2 bases and J 2 bases; nucleotides not matched to a gene: 12. From germline, CDR1 is MDHEN and CDR2 SYDVKM. The CDR3 covers 18 residues. The DNA of the CDR3 is TGTGCCAGCAGTTTAGCCCCAAGACAGGGCTTGGGCAATCAGCCCCAGCATTTT. This encodes CASSLAPRQGLGNQPQHF.

The chain has TRBV5-4 and TRBJ2-1; 11 nucleotides agree with TRBD2. Germline assignment: CDR1 SGHNT and CDR2 YYREEE (reference sequence). Losses at the gene ends were 1 base for V and 5 bases for J; bases not matched to a gene: 2. CDR3 length: 15 amino acids. The CDR3: CASSLLAGGHNEQFF. CDR3 DNA: TGTGCCAGCAGCTTGCTAGCGGGGGGTCACAATGAGCAGTTCTTC.

This chain uses TRBV5-1 with TRBJ2-2; D not resolved. CDR1 and CDR2 from the germline V gene are SGHRS and YFSETQ. The V end lost 4 bases, the J end lost 5 bases, and 15 bases lay between the germline ends. The CDR3 length is 15 residues. The CDR3 region has the DNA TGCGCCAGCAGCCGACCTGGGCTGGAAACCGGGGAGCTGTTTTTT. Its translation is CASSRPGLETGELFF.

The rearrangement links TRBV27 to TRBJ2-3, with a weak D call TRBD1 (6 bases). V was cut by 4 bases and J by 2 bases, with 16 bases left in between. CDR1 is MNHEY and CDR2 is SMNVEV in the germline V gene (reference sequence). The CDR3 spans 16 residues. CDR3 sequence: CASSSRGEIPTDTQYF. The CDR3 coding sequence is TGTGCCAGCAGTTCCAGGGGCGAAATTCCCACAGATACGCAGTATTTT.

The genes are TRBV4-3 and TRBJ2-2; D unresolved. Germline values: CDR1 LGHNA, CDR2 YSLEER. The ends were cut back, 1 base at V and 6 bases at J, with 3 bases in the middle. The CDR3 has 12 amino acids. Written as DNA, the CDR3 is TGCGCCAGCAGCCAAGCAGCCGGGGAGCTGTTTTTT. It translates to CASSQAAGELFF.

The chain combines TRBV12-3 or TRBV12-4 with TRBJ2-5; D is unresolved. The CDR3 runs to 13 residues. Trimming removed 3 bases from V and 5 bases from J, with 10 bases in between. The CDR3 coding sequence is TGTGCCAGCAGTTTTGGCACCCAGGAGACCCAGTACTTC. This gives the protein CASSFGTQETQYF.

V and J are TRBV11-2 and TRBJ1-1; no clear D. V lost 5 bases and J lost 0, with 7 bases in between. This CDR3 is built from 13 residues. Germline lookup yields CDR1 SGHAT and CDR2 FQNNGV. In DNA, the CDR3 is TGTGCCAGCAGCCCTGACATGAACACTGAAGCTTTCTTT. The encoded protein is CASSPDMNTEAFF.

J is TRBJ2-5 and V is TRBV3-1 (or the pseudogene TRBV3-2); D unresolved. Germline values: CDR1 LGHDT, CDR2 YNNKEL (reference sequence). The CDR3 is 12 residues long. The V end lost 1 base, the J end lost 4 bases, and 4 bases lay between the germline ends. DNA of the CDR3: TGTGCCAGCAGCCAAGTATTAGAGACCCAGTACTTC. Encoded protein: CASSQVLETQYF.

This clone was recorded once. V is TRBV7-6 and J is TRBJ1-4; 7 bases agree with TRBD1. From germline, CDR1 is SGHVS and CDR2 FNYEAQ. The CDR3 contains 14 residues. With V trimmed by 4 bases and J by 5 bases, 4 bases remained unmatched. CDR3 protein: CASSSQGLNEKLFF. CDR3 nucleotide sequence: TGTGCCAGCAGCTCACAGGGGCTCAATGAAAAACTGTTTTTT.

The chain links TRBV5-6 to TRBJ1-2, with a possible D match to TRBD1 (5 bases). The CDR3 is 13 residues long. Germline-derived CDR1 and CDR2 are SGHDT and YYEEEE. The V and J ends lost 4 bases and 8 bases respectively, with 15 bases between them. The CDR3 region is CASSGVAGHGYTF. CDR3 nucleotides: TGTGCCAGCAGCGGGGTGGCAGGGCACGGCTACACCTTC.

This chain connects TRBV4-3 to TRBJ2-5; TRBD2 aligns across 8 bases. The germline V gene encodes CDR1 LGHNA and CDR2 YSLEER. This CDR3 has 17 amino acids. V was clipped by 0 bases and J by 4 bases; unmatched bases: 10. The CDR3 spells CASSQEGNGGAAETQYF. In nucleotides, the CDR3 is TGCGCCAGCAGCCAAGAAGGGAACGGGGGGGCCGCAGAGACCCAGTACTTC.

The chain is built from TRBV6-6 and TRBJ2-1, with 8 bases that match TRBD1. With V trimmed by 6 bases and J by 8 bases, 6 bases remained unmatched. The CDR3 runs 13 residues. In germline, CDR1 is MNHNY, CDR2 SVGAGI (reference sequence). CDR3 amino acids: CASRKDRVDEQFF. The CDR3 bases are TGTGCCAGCAGAAAGGACAGGGTGGATGAGCAGTTCTTC.